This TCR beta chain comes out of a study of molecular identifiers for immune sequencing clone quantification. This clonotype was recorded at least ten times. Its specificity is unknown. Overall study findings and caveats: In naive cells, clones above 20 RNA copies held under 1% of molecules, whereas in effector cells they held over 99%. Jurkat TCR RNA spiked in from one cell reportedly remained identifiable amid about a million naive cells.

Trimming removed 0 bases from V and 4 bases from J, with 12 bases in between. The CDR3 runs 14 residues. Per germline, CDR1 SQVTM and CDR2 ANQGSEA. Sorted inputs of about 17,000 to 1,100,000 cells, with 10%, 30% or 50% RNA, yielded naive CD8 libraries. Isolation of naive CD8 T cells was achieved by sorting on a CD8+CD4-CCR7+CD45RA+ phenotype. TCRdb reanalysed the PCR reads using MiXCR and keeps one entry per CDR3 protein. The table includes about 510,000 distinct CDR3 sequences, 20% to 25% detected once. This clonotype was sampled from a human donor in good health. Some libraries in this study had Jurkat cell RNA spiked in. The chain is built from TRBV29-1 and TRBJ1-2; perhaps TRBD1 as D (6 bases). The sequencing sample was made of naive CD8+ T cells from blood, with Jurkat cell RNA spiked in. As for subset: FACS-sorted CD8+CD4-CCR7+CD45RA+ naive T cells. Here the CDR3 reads CSVEDLGAAYGYTF. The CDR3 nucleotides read TGCAGCGTTGAAGATCTGGGGGCAGCCTATGGCTACACCTTC.